This is a list of T cell receptor beta chains from one sample in a study of blood T cell repertoires in COVID-19. Produced via immunoSEQ multiplex PCR; TCRdb's table is partial and in-frame only. The sample lists under 200,000 clones, about 83% seen once, with 4.5% to 7% in the top ten. The sequenced sample consisted of PBMCs or T cells enriched from blood (not recorded which). Receptors were obtained from a man in his forties with acute COVID-19. Both conserved end residues are part of each CDR3. A D gene is named only where the DNA matches it firmly. A row's size may be missing; if present it is once, few, many or a size class.

J gene: TRBJ2-5; V gene: TRBV2; CDR3 length: 13; D gene: -; clone size: -; CDR3 DNA: TGTGCCAGCAAGGGGGGACAGAAAGAGACCCAGTACTTC; CDR3 protein: CASKGGQKETQYF
J gene: TRBJ2-5; V gene: TRBV2; CDR3 length: 13; D gene: -; clone size: -; CDR3 DNA: TGTGCCAGCAGTGGACAGGTCCAAGAGACCCAGTACTTC; CDR3 protein: CASSGQVQETQYF
J gene: TRBJ2-2; V gene: TRBV2; CDR3 length: 12; D gene: -; clone size: -; CDR3 DNA: TGTGCCAGTTTCGGAGGCACCGGGGAGCTGTTTTTT; CDR3 protein: CASFGGTGELFF
J gene: TRBJ1-1; V gene: TRBV3-1/TRBV3-2; CDR3 length: 15; D gene: TRBD1; clone size: -; CDR3 DNA: TGTGCCAGCACCCAACGGGGACAGGGGGCCACTGAAGCTTTCTTT; CDR3 protein: CASTQRGQGATEAFF
J gene: TRBJ2-3; V gene: TRBV7-9; CDR3 length: 15; D gene: -; clone size: -; CDR3 DNA: TGTGCCAGCAGCTTAGTGATCCTACGGGCAGATACGCAGTATTTT; CDR3 protein: CASSLVILRADTQYF
J gene: TRBJ2-5; V gene: TRBV27; CDR3 length: 13; D gene: -; clone size: -; CDR3 DNA: TGTGCCAGCAGTCCACAGGGATGGGAGACCCAGTACTTC; CDR3 protein: CASSPQGWETQYF
J gene: TRBJ2-1; V gene: TRBV5-1; CDR3 length: 18; D gene: -; clone size: -; CDR3 DNA: TGCGCCAGCAGCTTGGGGTATTCAAGCGGGCGCTCCTACAATGAGCAGTTCTTC; CDR3 protein: CASSLGYSSGRSYNEQFF
J gene: TRBJ2-1; V gene: TRBV11-2; CDR3 length: 12; D gene: TRBD2; clone size: once; CDR3 DNA: TGTGCCACGGGACTAGCGGTCAATGAGCAGTTCTTC; CDR3 protein: CATGLAVNEQFF
J gene: TRBJ1-4; V gene: TRBV6-5; CDR3 length: 13; D gene: -; clone size: -; CDR3 DNA: TGTGCCAGCAGTTACGGTCCGGGTGAAAAACTGTTTTTT; CDR3 protein: CASSYGPGEKLFF
J gene: TRBJ2-7; V gene: TRBV6-2/TRBV6-3; CDR3 length: 14; D gene: TRBD1; clone size: -; CDR3 DNA: TGTGCCAGCAGTTCGGGACAGGGAACTCTCGAGCAGTACTTC; CDR3 protein: CASSSGQGTLEQYF
J gene: TRBJ1-1; V gene: TRBV7-3; CDR3 length: 13; D gene: -; clone size: -; CDR3 DNA: TGTGCCAGCGTTCTCGGAGGGCAAGGTGAAGCTTTCTTT; CDR3 protein: CASVLGGQGEAFF
J gene: TRBJ1-2; V gene: TRBV6-5; CDR3 length: 13; D gene: -; clone size: -; CDR3 DNA: TGTGCCAGCAGGACCCGGGACAATCATGGCTACACCTTC; CDR3 protein: CASRTRDNHGYTF
J gene: TRBJ1-4; V gene: TRBV2; CDR3 length: 14; D gene: TRBD1; clone size: -; CDR3 DNA: TGTGCCAGCAGTATGGACAGGGGGCGAGAAAAACTGTTTTTT; CDR3 protein: CASSMDRGREKLFF
J gene: TRBJ2-5; V gene: TRBV7-8; CDR3 length: 14; D gene: -; clone size: -; CDR3 DNA: TGTGCCAGCAGCTTATCTTCAGTCGAAGAGACCCAGTACTTC; CDR3 protein: CASSLSSVEETQYF
J gene: TRBJ2-7; V gene: TRBV19; CDR3 length: 12; D gene: TRBD2; clone size: -; CDR3 DNA: TGTGCCAGTAGTATAGGCGGGGGATATCGGTACTTC; CDR3 protein: CASSIGGGYRYF
J gene: TRBJ1-4; V gene: TRBV7-9; CDR3 length: 11; D gene: -; clone size: -; CDR3 DNA: TGTGCCAGCAGCTCCCTGGAGAAACTGTTTTTT; CDR3 protein: CASSSLEKLFF
J gene: TRBJ1-6; V gene: TRBV27; CDR3 length: 14; D gene: -; clone size: few; CDR3 DNA: TGTGCCAGCAGCCCTCTCAGCGAACCATGGTCCCTCCACTTT; CDR3 protein: CASSPLSEPWSLHF
J gene: TRBJ2-1; V gene: TRBV4-1; CDR3 length: 16; D gene: TRBD2; clone size: -; CDR3 DNA: TGCGCCAGCAGCCAAGATTCGGTAGCGGGGTACAATGAGCAGTTCTTC; CDR3 protein: CASSQDSVAGYNEQFF
J gene: TRBJ2-1; V gene: TRBV5-1; CDR3 length: 16; D gene: TRBD2; clone size: -; CDR3 DNA: TGCGCCAGCAGGGAGACTAGCGGGACGCTGTACAATGAGCAGTTCTTC; CDR3 protein: CASRETSGTLYNEQFF
J gene: TRBJ1-3; V gene: TRBV19; CDR3 length: 15; D gene: -; clone size: few; CDR3 DNA: TGTGCCACCAAAAACACAGGACGCTCTGGAAACACCATATATTTT; CDR3 protein: CATKNTGRSGNTIYF
J gene: TRBJ2-1; V gene: TRBV6-2/TRBV6-3; CDR3 length: 15; D gene: -; clone size: -; CDR3 DNA: TGTGCCAGCAGTTACTCCCCTTTAAACAACAATGAGCAGTTCTTC; CDR3 protein: CASSYSPLNNNEQFF
J gene: TRBJ1-6; V gene: TRBV5-4; CDR3 length: 16; D gene: TRBD1; clone size: -; CDR3 DNA: TGTGCCAGCAGCCCGGGACAGAGCTCCTATAATTCACCCCTCCACTTT; CDR3 protein: CASSPGQSSYNSPLHF
J gene: TRBJ1-4; V gene: TRBV29-1; CDR3 length: 15; D gene: -; clone size: few; CDR3 DNA: TGCAGCGCCGGGGCGGAGGGCACTATGAGAGAAAAACTGTTTTTT; CDR3 protein: CSAGAEGTMREKLFF
J gene: TRBJ2-1; V gene: TRBV2; CDR3 length: 14; D gene: -; clone size: -; CDR3 DNA: TGTGCCAGCAAGCTTGAGTCCCTCCACAATGAGCAGTTCTTC; CDR3 protein: CASKLESLHNEQFF
J gene: TRBJ2-3; V gene: TRBV3-1/TRBV3-2; CDR3 length: 15; D gene: -; clone size: -; CDR3 DNA: TGTGCCAGCAGCCTGAATGAGGGAGGACCAGATACGCAGTATTTT; CDR3 protein: CASSLNEGGPDTQYF
J gene: TRBJ2-7; V gene: TRBV2; CDR3 length: 12; D gene: -; clone size: -; CDR3 DNA: TGTGCCAGCGGAAGCCTAGAGGCGATGCAGTACTTC; CDR3 protein: CASGSLEAMQYF
J gene: TRBJ2-1; V gene: TRBV7-9; CDR3 length: 13; D gene: -; clone size: -; CDR3 DNA: TGTGCCAGCAGCCACGAATCGGTTAATGAGCAGTTCTTC; CDR3 protein: CASSHESVNEQFF